The 9 T cell receptor beta chains below come from one sample, sequenced in a study of response to subunit inactivated influenza vaccine. MiXCR, applied by TCRdb to the RT-PCR reads, yields one record per CDR3 protein. The profile shows some 550,000 distinct CDR3 sequences, approximately 24% of them singletons. These data were likewise used in another study, on T cells expressing NK-cell markers. From that study: UMIs were included in TCR beta cDNA generated by 5'RACE template switching.

This specimen was CD4+ T cells sorted from PBMCs, taken about 12 days after vaccination. Receptor source: a middle-aged man who received an inactivated influenza vaccine.

The chain uses TRBV29-1 and TRBJ2-7; D unresolved. In germline, CDR1 is SQVTM, CDR2 ANQGSEA. The CDR3 totals 13 residues. Trimming left V 4 bases short and J 4 bases short, with 14 bases between. The CDR3 DNA is TGCAGCGTTGGAAATGCAGGAACTTACGAGCAGTACTTC. Translated: CSVGNAGTYEQYF.

Ten or more counts support this clonotype. This rearrangement joins TRBV29-1 to TRBJ2-5; 14 bases map to TRBD2. Germline V gives CDR1 SQVTM, CDR2 ANQGSEA. After removal of 8 bases from V and 5 bases from J, the junction contained 7 bases not matched to a gene. CDR3 length equals 14 residues. The CDR3 DNA reads TGCAGCACTCGGACTAGCGGGAGGTCGGAGACCCAGTACTTC. Protein product: CSTRTSGRSETQYF.

The V and J genes are TRBV29-1 and TRBJ2-7; D is possibly TRBD2 (5 bases). V lost 4 bases to trimming and J lost 0 bases, with 13 bases between them. The germline V gene has CDR1 SQVTM and CDR2 ANQGSEA. This CDR3 region has 14 residues. The CDR3 region has the DNA TGCAGCGTTGCGGCGGGTAGCAGCTCCTACGAGCAGTACTTC. Its translation: CSVAAGSSSYEQYF.

This clonotype was counted between two and nine times. The V and J genes are TRBV20-1 and TRBJ2-3, with TRBD2 matching 7 bases. V shed 4 bases, J shed 2 bases, and the junction held 18 bases outside the gene matches. The V gene's germline CDR1 is DFQATT and CDR2 SNEGSKA (reference sequence). This CDR3 has 18 amino acids. The CDR3 bases are TGCAGTGCTAAAGGAGGGAGGGCCTCACGATATTTCACAGATACGCAGTATTTT. Translation gives CSAKGGRASRYFTDTQYF.

This clonotype was picked up one time. This chain connects TRBV9 to TRBJ1-6, with 7 positions matching TRBD1. The germline V gene encodes CDR1 SGDLS and CDR2 YYNGEE. Trimming removed 2 bases from V and 5 bases from J; junction bases left unmatched: 7. The CDR3 consists of 16 residues. The CDR3 sequence is CASSVGGGTDNSPLHF. In DNA, the CDR3 is TGTGCCAGCAGCGTCGGGGGGGGGACAGATAATTCACCCCTCCACTTT. Full variable domain (remainder filled in from reference TRBV9 and TRBJ1-6): DSGVTQTPKHLITATGQRVTLRCSPRSGDLSVYWYQQSLDQGLQFLIQYYNGEERAKGNILERFSAQQFPDLHSELNLSSLELGDSALYFCASSVGGGTDNSPLHFGNGTRLTVT.

The sample holds a few counts of this clonotype. V and J are TRBV9 and TRBJ2-5, with 10 bases that match TRBD2. With V trimmed by 3 bases and J by 0 bases, 2 bases remained unmatched. Germline V gene sequence: CDR1 SGDLS, CDR2 YYNGEE. CDR3 length: 15 residues. The CDR3 nucleotides are TGTGCCAGCAGCGCGACTAGCGGGTACCAAGAGACCCAGTACTTC. This sequence encodes CASSATSGYQETQYF.

The chain uses TRBV7-2 and TRBJ2-7, with D possibly being TRBD2 (6 bases). Per germline, CDR1 SGHTA and CDR2 FQGNSA. V lost 5 bases, J lost 4 bases, and 12 bases lay in between. The CDR3 covers 13 residues. In nucleotides, the CDR3 is TGTGCCAGCAGCCCCGCGCGGGGTTACGAGCAGTACTTC. Amino acid sequence: CASSPARGYEQYF. The full variable domain, completed using reference TRBV7-2 and TRBJ2-7, is GAGVSQSPSNKVTEKGKDVELRCDPISGHTALYWYRQSLGQGLEFLIYFQGNSAPDKSGLPSDRFSAERTGGSVSTLTIQRTQQEDSAVYLCASSPARGYEQYFGPGTRLTVT.

The V gene is TRBV6-2 or TRBV6-3, the J gene TRBJ2-7; TRBD2 agrees at 7 bases. The CDR3 extends over 15 amino acids. Germline CDR1 is MNHEY and CDR2 is SVGEGT. Trimming removed 10 bases from V and 1 base from J; junction bases left unmatched: 13. The CDR3 DNA follows: TGTGCCACCTCTGGGACTACCGAAACATCCTACGAGCAGTACTTC. The encoded protein is CATSGTTETSYEQYF.

This chain links TRBV29-1 with TRBJ2-7; TRBD2 aligns across 7 bases. The junction had 7 bases not matched to a gene; V was cut back by 7 bases and J by 1 base. The CDR3 length is 13 residues. The germline CDR1 and CDR2 sequences are SQVTM and ANQGSEA. CDR3 nucleotide sequence: TGCAGCGCCGGCCGGGAGGCTTCCTACGAGCAGTACTTC. It yields the protein CSAGREASYEQYF.